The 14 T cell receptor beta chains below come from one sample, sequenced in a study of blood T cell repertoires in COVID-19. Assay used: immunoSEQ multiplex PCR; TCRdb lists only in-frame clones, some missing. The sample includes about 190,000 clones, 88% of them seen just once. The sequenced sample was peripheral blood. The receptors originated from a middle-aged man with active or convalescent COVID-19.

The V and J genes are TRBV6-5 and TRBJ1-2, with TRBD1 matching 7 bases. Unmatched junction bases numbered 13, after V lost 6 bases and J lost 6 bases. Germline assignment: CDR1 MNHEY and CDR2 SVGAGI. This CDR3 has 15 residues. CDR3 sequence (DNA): TGTGCCAGCAGCAATGACCCCCGGGACAGAGATGGCTACACCTTC. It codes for CASSNDPRDRDGYTF.

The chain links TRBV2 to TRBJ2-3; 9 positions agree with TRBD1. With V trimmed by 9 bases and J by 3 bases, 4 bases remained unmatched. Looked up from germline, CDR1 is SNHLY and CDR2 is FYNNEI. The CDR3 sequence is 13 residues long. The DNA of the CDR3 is TGTGCCAGAAGGGACAGGGCGACAGATACGCAGTATTTT. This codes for CARRDRATDTQYF. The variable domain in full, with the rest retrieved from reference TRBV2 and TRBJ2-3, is EPEVTQTPSHQVTQMGQEVILRCVPISNHLYFYWYRQILGQKVEFLVSFYNNEISEKSEIFDDQFSVERPDGSNFTLKIRSTKLEDSAMYFCARRDRATDTQYFGPGTRLTVL.

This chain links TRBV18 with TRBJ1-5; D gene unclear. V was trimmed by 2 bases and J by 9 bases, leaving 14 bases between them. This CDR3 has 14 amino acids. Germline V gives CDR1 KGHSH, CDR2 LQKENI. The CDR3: CASSPSREDRPQHF. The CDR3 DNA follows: TGTGCCAGCTCACCAAGTCGGGAGGATCGGCCCCAGCATTTT.

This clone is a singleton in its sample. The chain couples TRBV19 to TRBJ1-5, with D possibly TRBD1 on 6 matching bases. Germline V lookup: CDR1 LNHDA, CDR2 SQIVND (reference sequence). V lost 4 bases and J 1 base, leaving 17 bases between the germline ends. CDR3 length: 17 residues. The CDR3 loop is CASSTGKQGGSNQPQHF. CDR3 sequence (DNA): TGTGCCAGTAGTACAGGTAAACAGGGTGGGAGCAATCAGCCCCAGCATTTT.

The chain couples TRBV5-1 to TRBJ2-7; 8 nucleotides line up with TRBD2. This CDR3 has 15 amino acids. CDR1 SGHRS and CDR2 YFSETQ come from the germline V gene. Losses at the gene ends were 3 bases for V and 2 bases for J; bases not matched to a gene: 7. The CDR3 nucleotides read TGCGCCAGCAGCTCCGGCCAGCGGGGGCCCTACGAGCAGTACTTC. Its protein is CASSSGQRGPYEQYF.

The DNA for the CDR3 is TGTGCCAGCTCACCACCGACAGGGGGCCTCGACAATGAGCAGTTCTTC. Encoded protein: CASSPPTGGLDNEQFF. This rearrangement joins TRBV18 to TRBJ2-1, with 10 bases aligning to TRBD1. CDR3 length: 16 residues. CDR1 and CDR2 from the germline V gene are KGHSH and LQKENI. The V gene end was trimmed by 0 bases and the J gene end by 5 bases; junction bases not matched to a gene: 4.

The CDR3 DNA follows: TGTGCCAGCAGCGAACCCACAGGGCTCTACAATGAGCAGTTCTTC. It codes for CASSEPTGLYNEQFF. The chain employs TRBV7-9 and TRBJ2-1, with a possible D match to TRBD1 (6 bases). The CDR3 runs to 15 residues. Germline V gene data show CDR1 as SEHNR and CDR2 as FQNEAQ (reference sequence). V dropped 5 bases and J dropped 3 bases, with 14 bases sitting between them.

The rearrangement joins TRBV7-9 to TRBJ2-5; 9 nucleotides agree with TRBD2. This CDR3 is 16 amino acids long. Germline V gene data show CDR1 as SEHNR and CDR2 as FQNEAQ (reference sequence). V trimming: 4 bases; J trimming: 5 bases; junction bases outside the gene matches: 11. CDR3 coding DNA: TGTGCCAGCAGCTCTGGGACTAGCAAAAAAGGGGAGACCCAGTACTTC. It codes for CASSSGTSKKGETQYF. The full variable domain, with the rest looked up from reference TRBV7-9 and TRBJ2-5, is DTGVSQNPRHKITKRGQNVTFRCDPISEHNRLYWYRQTLGQGPEFLTYFQNEAQLEKSRLLSDRFSAERPKGSFSTLEIQRTEQGDSAMYLCASSSGTSKKGETQYFGPGTRLLVL.

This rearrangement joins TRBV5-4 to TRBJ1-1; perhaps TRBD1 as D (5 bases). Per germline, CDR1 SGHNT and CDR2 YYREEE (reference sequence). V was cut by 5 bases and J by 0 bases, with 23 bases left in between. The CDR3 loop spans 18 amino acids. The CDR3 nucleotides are TGTGCCAGCAGTGTAGGCCCAACCGGGACTATCTTGAACACTGAAGCTTTCTTT. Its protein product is CASSVGPTGTILNTEAFF.

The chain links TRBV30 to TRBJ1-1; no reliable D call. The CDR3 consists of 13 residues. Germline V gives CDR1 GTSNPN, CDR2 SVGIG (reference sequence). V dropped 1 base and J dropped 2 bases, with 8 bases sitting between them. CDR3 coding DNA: TGTGCCTGGAGTGGGCCGGGAAACACTGAAGCTTTCTTT. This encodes CAWSGPGNTEAFF.

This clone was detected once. CDR3 residues: CASSPAAGVDGYTF. The CDR3 nucleotides read TGTGCCAGTAGTCCGGCGGCAGGGGTTGATGGCTACACCTTC. The V call is TRBV19, the J call TRBJ1-2, with D tentatively TRBD1 (6 bases). V gave up 5 bases and J gave up 6 bases, with 16 bases separating them. The CDR3 is made up of 14 amino acids. Germline CDR1 is LNHDA and CDR2 is SQIVND (reference sequence).

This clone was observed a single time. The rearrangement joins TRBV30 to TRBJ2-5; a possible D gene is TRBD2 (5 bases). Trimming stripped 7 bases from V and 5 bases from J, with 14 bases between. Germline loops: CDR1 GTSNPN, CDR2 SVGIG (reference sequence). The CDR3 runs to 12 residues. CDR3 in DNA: TGTGCCTTCGGCCGCGGGTGGGAGACCCAGTACTTC. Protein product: CAFGRGWETQYF.

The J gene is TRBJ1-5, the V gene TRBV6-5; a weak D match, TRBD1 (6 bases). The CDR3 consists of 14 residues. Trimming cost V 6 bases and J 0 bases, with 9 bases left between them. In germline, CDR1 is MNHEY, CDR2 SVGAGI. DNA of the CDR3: TGTGCCAGCAGGAGGGGGTATAGCAATCAGCCCCAGCATTTT. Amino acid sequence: CASRRGYSNQPQHF.

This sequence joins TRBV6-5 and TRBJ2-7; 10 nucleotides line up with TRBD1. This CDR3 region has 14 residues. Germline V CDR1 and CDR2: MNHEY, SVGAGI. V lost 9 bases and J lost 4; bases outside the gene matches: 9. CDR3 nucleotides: TGTGCCAGTCAGGGTAGACAGGGGGCTTACGAGCAGTACTTC. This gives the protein CASQGRQGAYEQYF.